These 2 T cell receptor beta chains were all obtained from the same sample, sequenced in a study of T cells in pancreatic ductal adenocarcinoma. TCRdb's copy holds only in-frame clones and misses some; the assay was immunoSEQ multiplex PCR. The profile shows about 100,000 clones, roughly 95% of them singletons. No neoadjuvant therapy was given to the selected pancreatic ductal adenocarcinoma patients before their surgery. The specimen sequenced was PBMCs. Receptor source: a human donor with pancreatic ductal adenocarcinoma.

The genes are TRBV7-9 and TRBJ2-2; TRBD1 is a possible D gene (6 bases). Germline V gene lookup returns CDR1 SEHNR and CDR2 FQNEAQ (reference sequence). V lost 2 bases to trimming and J lost 4 bases, with 14 bases between them. The CDR3 spans 16 residues. The CDR3: CASSLWTYRVTGELFF. In nucleotides, the CDR3 is TGTGCCAGCAGCTTATGGACCTACAGGGTCACCGGGGAGCTGTTTTTT.

The V and J genes are TRBV5-1 and TRBJ1-1; 7 positions agree with TRBD1. CDR3 length: 14 amino acids. The ends lost 4 bases at V and 0 bases at J; junction bases unmatched: 3. CDR1 is SGHRS and CDR2 is YFSETQ in the germline V gene. The CDR3 loop reads CASSQGQMNTEAFF. CDR3 coding DNA: TGCGCCAGCAGCCAGGGACAGATGAACACTGAAGCTTTCTTT. Using reference TRBV5-1 and TRBJ1-1 for the parts outside the CDR3, the full variable domain is KAGVTQTPRYLIKTRGQQVTLSCSPISGHRSVSWYQQTPGQGLQFLFEYFSETQRNKGNFPGRFSGRQFSNSRSEMNVSTLELGDSALYLCASSQGQMNTEAFFGQGTRLTVV.